This T cell receptor (beta chain) was recovered during a study of cytomegalovirus exposure and HLA in healthy donors. Turning to this clone: Its antigen is unknown.

The CDR3 is 16 amino acids. Germline loops: CDR1 MNHNY, CDR2 SVGAGI (reference sequence). V was pared by 4 bases and J by 0 bases, with 1 base of the junction left unmatched. Donors were drawn from the approximately 130-subject validation cohort, separate from the roughly 700-subject first cohort. Study results and limitations: Cytomegalovirus-associated status was assigned to about 170 TCR beta chains.

The assay was immunoSEQ multiplex PCR, and TCRdb's table has in-frame clones only and misses some. This sample has approximately 270,000 clones; 65% to 90% occur once, and the top ten carry approximately 1%. The V call is TRBV6-6, the J call TRBJ2-2; 11 nucleotides align to TRBD2. The sequencing input was PBMCs. The TCR originated in a woman aged 18-29 years in good health and CMV-seronegative. CDR3 nucleotides: TGTGCCAGCAGTTGGGGACTAGCGGCGAACACCGGGGAGCTGTTTTTT. Translating gives CASSWGLAANTGELFF.